This entry features one T cell receptor (beta chain) sequence. The data stem from a study of cytomegalovirus exposure and HLA in healthy donors. V lost 5 bases, J lost 3 bases, and 10 bases stayed unmatched. This CDR3 comprises 16 residues. Germline-derived CDR1 and CDR2 are LNHDA and SQIVND (reference sequence). Clones were sequenced by immunoSEQ multiplex PCR, and TCRdb holds only the in-frame ones, with some missing. In the table there are some 130,000 clones, about 91% of which are singletons. This clonotype was sampled from a woman aged 18-30 years in good health and CMV-seronegative. The chain employs TRBV19 and TRBJ1-3, with 7 bases identical to TRBD1. Material for sequencing was PBMCs. The CDR3 region is CASSPQSTGNGNTIYF. CDR3 bases: TGTGCCAGTAGTCCGCAATCGACAGGGAATGGAAACACCATATATTTT.